Listed below are T cell receptor beta chains from one sample, sequenced in a study of T cells in Graves' hyperthyroidism and ophthalmopathy. TCRdb reprocessed the multiplex PCR reads with MiXCR, giving one entry per CDR3 protein. The table records hundreds of thousands of distinct CDR3 sequences, about 38% of them present only once. Sequenced input: blood. Receptor source: a man between 18 and 35 years old with Graves' hyperthyroidism. CDR3s include the opening cysteine and the closing phenylalanine or tryptophan. D genes are given only for firm matches. Only some rows state a clone size, as once, few, many or a class for expanded clones.

j_gene,v_gene,d_gene,abundance,CDR3aa,CDR3nt
TRBJ1-1,TRBV6-5,NA,many,CASSYSVNTEAFF,TGTGCCAGCAGTTACAGCGTGAACACTGAAGCTTTCTTT
TRBJ2-5,TRBV20-1,TRBD2,NA,CSALSGTSRVETQYF,TGCAGTGCGCTATCCGGGACTAGCAGGGTGGAGACCCAGTACTTC
TRBJ1-5,TRBV2,NA,once,CASSLYGRQPQHF,TGTGCCAGCAGTTTATACGGTAGGCAGCCCCAGCATTTT
TRBJ2-7,TRBV2,NA,many,CASRPGLAGEQYF,TGTGCCAGCAGACCCGGGCTAGCCGGCGAGCAGTACTTC
TRBJ2-7,TRBV15,NA,NA,CATSRDRTLAEGQYF,TGTGCCACCAGCAGAGATCGCACCTTAGCGGAGGGACAATACTTC
TRBJ1-1,TRBV29-1,NA,many,CSVGAGTDRPLMNTEAFF,TGCAGCGTTGGGGCGGGCACCGATCGCCCTTTGATGAACACTGAAGCTTTCTTT
TRBJ2-2,TRBV7-7,TRBD2,many,CASSSSGNTGELFF,TGTGCTAGCAGTTCTAGCGGAAACACCGGGGAGCTGTTTTTT
TRBJ2-6,TRBV6-1,NA,NA,CASSTSVDHSGANVLTF,TGTGCCAGCAGTACGTCCGTGGACCACTCTGGGGCCAACGTCCTGACTTTC
TRBJ2-7,TRBV7-8,TRBD1,many,CASSSTGSAEQYF,TGTGCCAGCAGCTCGACAGGGTCCGCCGAGCAGTACTTC
TRBJ2-2,TRBV7-8,NA,NA,CASSPRVSGELFF,TGTGCCAGCAGCCCAAGGGTATCCGGGGAGCTGTTTTTT
TRBJ1-2,TRBV20-1,NA,few,CSARDPSLQDGYTF,TGCAGTGCTAGAGATCCGTCGCTCCAAGATGGCTACACCTTC
TRBJ1-4,TRBV11-1,NA,NA,CASSQEAASSTNEKLFF,TGCGCCAGCAGCCAAGAAGCGGCGTCATCAACTAATGAAAAACTGTTTTTT
TRBJ2-7,TRBV29-1,TRBD1,once,CSVEEDRGREQYF,TGCAGCGTTGAAGAGGACAGGGGGCGCGAGCAGTACTTC
TRBJ1-6,TRBV11-3,TRBD1,many,CASSSLTGMNSPLHF,TGTGCCAGCAGCTCATTGACAGGGATGAATTCACCCCTCCACTTT
TRBJ2-2,TRBV11-2,NA,few,CASSSGSENTGELFF,TGTGCCAGCAGCTCCGGATCTGAGAACACCGGGGAGCTGTTTTTT
TRBJ1-5,TRBV19,NA,NA,CASSLAGSETQHF,TGTGCCAGTAGTCTAGCGGGGTCAGAGACCCAGCATTTT
TRBJ1-2,TRBV19,NA,many,CASRGVETAYGYTF,TGTGCCAGTAGGGGAGTCGAGACAGCTTATGGCTACACCTTC
TRBJ1-1,TRBV10-3,NA,many,CAISVDREAFF,TGTGCCATCAGTGTCGACCGTGAAGCTTTCTTT
TRBJ2-7,TRBV6-5,TRBD1,NA,CASSSTGTGGNEQYF,TGTGCCAGCAGTTCTACCGGGACAGGGGGCAACGAGCAGTACTTC
TRBJ1-2,TRBV29-1,TRBD1,NA,CASRKTGAGGYTF,TGCGCCAGCAGAAAGACAGGGGCGGGCGGCTACACCTTC
TRBJ2-5,TRBV9,NA,few,CASSRVLQETQYF,TGTGCCAGCAGTCGAGTTCTGCAAGAGACCCAGTACTTC
TRBJ1-6,TRBV6-5,NA,few,CASSTRPKTYNSPLHF,TGTGCCAGCAGTACCCGGCCGAAGACGTATAATTCACCCCTCCACTTT
TRBJ2-6,TRBV5-6,NA,NA,CASSLGLGTPGANVLTF,TGTGCCAGCAGCTTGGGTCTCGGCACTCCTGGGGCCAACGTCCTGACTTTC
TRBJ2-2,TRBV7-9,NA,few,CASSLGRGLNTGELFF,TGTGCCAGCAGCTTAGGCAGGGGCCTGAACACCGGGGAGCTGTTTTTT
TRBJ2-7,TRBV7-8,TRBD2,few,CASSLAQSGGGHEQYF,TGTGCCAGCAGCTTAGCGCAGAGCGGGGGGGGCCACGAGCAGTACTTC
TRBJ2-6,TRBV29-1,NA,many,CSVEAPIGSGANVLTF,TGCAGCGTTGAAGCCCCTATCGGGTCTGGGGCCAACGTCCTGACTTTC
TRBJ1-2,TRBV29-1,NA,NA,CSVEGTGTQNYGYTF,TGCAGCGTTGAAGGAACAGGGACCCAAAACTATGGCTACACCTTC
TRBJ2-5,TRBV6-6,NA,many,CASSAAVDGAQYF,TGTGCCAGCAGTGCAGCGGTGGATGGGGCCCAGTACTTC
TRBJ1-2,TRBV9,NA,few,CASSVGQPTYGYTF,TGTGCCAGCAGCGTAGGTCAACCAACCTATGGCTACACCTTC
TRBJ1-2,TRBV10-2,NA,NA,CASTKGLGGYTF,TGCGCCAGCACGAAGGGGCTCGGGGGCTACACCTTC
TRBJ1-6,TRBV7-2,NA,NA,CASSSGTGDNSPLHF,TGCGCCAGCAGCAGCGGGACGGGCGATAATTCACCCCTCCACTTT
TRBJ1-5,TRBV4-1,NA,few,CASSQVSGLSNQPQHF,TGCGCCAGCAGCCAAGTGTCAGGGTTGAGCAATCAGCCCCAGCATTTT
TRBJ2-7,TRBV20-1,TRBD2,NA,CSGRGGLSYEQYF,TGCAGTGGTCGGGGGGGGTTGTCCTACGAGCAGTACTTC
TRBJ1-1,TRBV5-1,NA,NA,CASSLPGPMNTEAFF,TGCGCCAGCAGCTTGCCGGGTCCCATGAACACTGAAGCTTTCTTT
TRBJ2-2,TRBV7-9,TRBD2,few,CASSSTSGGTGELFF,TGTGCCAGCAGCTCCACTAGCGGGGGTACCGGGGAGCTGTTTTTT
TRBJ1-2,TRBV7-9,NA,once,CASSPGGMDGYTF,TGCGCCAGCAGCCCGGGGGGGATGGATGGCTACACCTTC
TRBJ2-7,TRBV6-2/TRBV6-3,TRBD1,NA,CACSSAGTEYFGQYF,TGTGCCTGCAGCTCCGCCGGGACAGAATATTTCGGGCAGTACTTC
TRBJ2-5,TRBV7-6,NA,few,CASSLSDGAKETQYF,TGTGCCAGCAGCCTATCGGATGGGGCCAAAGAGACCCAGTACTTC
TRBJ2-5,TRBV20-1,NA,many,CSARSSGRMETQYF,TGCAGTGCTAGAAGTAGCGGTCGGATGGAGACCCAGTACTTC
TRBJ1-6,TRBV7-9,NA,once,CASSPEWNSPLHF,TGTGCCAGCTCACCGGAATGGAATTCACCCCTCCACTTT
TRBJ2-7,TRBV12-3/TRBV12-4,NA,NA,CASSLVPSSSPEQYF,TGTGCCAGCAGTTTAGTGCCCTCCTCGTCTCCCGAGCAGTACTTC
TRBJ1-1,TRBV29-1,NA,many,CSVEARQMGTEAFF,TGCAGCGTTGAAGCCCGACAGATGGGCACTGAAGCTTTCTTT
TRBJ2-5,TRBV10-3,TRBD1,NA,CAWDREIETQYF,TGTGCCTGGGACAGGGAGATTGAGACCCAGTACTTC
TRBJ2-3,TRBV14,TRBD1,NA,CASSLLAGGATDTQYF,TGTGCCAGCAGCCTCTTGGCAGGGGGCGCGACAGATACGCAGTATTTT
TRBJ2-5,TRBV2,TRBD1,many,CASSASGQGGGTQYF,TGTGCCAGCAGTGCTTCTGGACAGGGTGGCGGGACCCAGTACTTC
TRBJ2-6,TRBV5-8,TRBD1,few,CASSRGQVGANVLTF,TGTGCCAGCAGCCGCGGACAGGTTGGGGCCAACGTCCTGACTTTC
TRBJ2-7,TRBV2,NA,few,CASSLRDSGAPYEQYF,TGTGCCAGCAGCTTACGGGACTCTGGGGCCCCTTACGAGCAGTACTTC
TRBJ2-5,TRBV6-5,NA,few,CASSWRQGKGETQYF,TGTGCCAGCAGTTGGAGGCAGGGGAAGGGAGAGACCCAGTACTTC
TRBJ1-2,TRBV2,NA,few,CASSPTTDSPNYGYTF,TGTGCCAGCTCACCTACGACAGATTCTCCGAACTATGGCTACACCTTC
TRBJ2-7,TRBV7-2,NA,few,CASSLVLGGQYEQYF,TGTGCCAGCAGCTTAGTGTTGGGGGGGCAATACGAGCAGTACTTC
TRBJ2-7,TRBV20-1,NA,few,CSARPLGGLSSYEQYF,TGCAGTGCTAGACCCTTGGGGGGCCTCAGCTCCTACGAGCAGTACTTC
TRBJ2-7,TRBV6-5,TRBD1,few,CATRVGQGAREQYF,TGTGCCACGAGGGTGGGACAGGGGGCGCGGGAGCAGTACTTC
TRBJ1-4,TRBV7-9,TRBD1,NA,CASRTGGADKLFF,TGTGCCAGCAGAACAGGGGGCGCAGACAAACTGTTTTTT
TRBJ2-6,TRBV7-6,NA,NA,CASSNRESGANVLTF,TGTGCCAGCAGCAACCGGGAATCTGGGGCCAACGTCCTGACTTTC
TRBJ2-7,TRBV10-3,NA,few,CASSYSGSSSYEQYF,TGTGCCAGCAGTTACTCCGGCTCTAGCTCCTACGAGCAGTACTTC